What follows are 8 T cell receptor beta chains derived from one specimen sequenced in a study of T cells after yellow fever vaccination. TCRdb reprocessed the 5' RACE reads via MiXCR and lists one record per CDR3 protein. Of under 600,000 distinct CDR3 sequences detected, roughly 22% appear once; the ten largest clones hold roughly 16%. The source material was PBMCs, sampled approximately 22 days after the first yellow fever vaccination. The receptor set was obtained from a man aged 18-30 years who received the YFV17D yellow fever vaccine.

The rearrangement joins TRBV12-3 or TRBV12-4 to TRBJ2-3; D gene uncertain. V lost 4 bases to trimming and J lost 1 base, with 9 bases between them. The CDR3 extends over 14 amino acids. CDR3 DNA: TGTGCCAGCAGTTGGAGAGATGGCACAGATACGCAGTATTTT. Encoded protein: CASSWRDGTDTQYF.

A word on this clonotype: Mismatch with germline at one junction end may stem from a read error. The chain carries TRBV5-1 and TRBJ2-2, with D possibly TRBD1 on 6 matching bases. Germline lookup yields CDR1 SGHRS and CDR2 YFSETQ. The CDR3 is 14 amino acids. CDR3 region: CASRLDSGAGELFF. CDR3 DNA sequence: TGCGCCAGCAGGTTGGACAGTGGAGCCGGGGAGCTGTTTTTT. The whole variable domain, remainder taken from reference TRBV5-1 and TRBJ2-2, is KAGVTQTPRYLIKTRGQQVTLSCSPISGHRSVSWYQQTPGQGLQFLFEYFSETQRNKGNFPGRFSGRQFSNSRSEMNVSTLELGDSALYLCASRLDSGAGELFFGEGSRLTVL.

The chain is built from TRBV5-1 and TRBJ2-1; TRBD1 agrees at 8 bases. The CDR3 runs 15 residues. Trimming took 5 bases from V and 3 from J; bases not matched to a gene: 7. CDR1 and CDR2 from the germline V gene are SGHRS and YFSETQ. CDR3 nucleotides: TGCGCCAGCAGACTTACAGGGGGAAACTACAATGAGCAGTTCTTC. This encodes CASRLTGGNYNEQFF. Filled out from reference TRBV5-1 and TRBJ2-1, the complete variable domain reads KAGVTQTPRYLIKTRGQQVTLSCSPISGHRSVSWYQQTPGQGLQFLFEYFSETQRNKGNFPGRFSGRQFSNSRSEMNVSTLELGDSALYLCASRLTGGNYNEQFFGPGTRLTVL.

This clonotype was detected ten times or more. Here the CDR3 DNA reads TGCGCCAGCAGCTTAAAAGACTCGACCGGGGAGCTGTTTTTT. It encodes CASSLKDSTGELFF. The V and J genes are TRBV5-1 and TRBJ2-2, with D unclear. Looked up from germline, CDR1 is SGHRS and CDR2 is YFSETQ. The V and J ends lost 2 bases and 5 bases respectively, with 10 bases between them. The CDR3 totals 14 residues.

V is TRBV12-3 or TRBV12-4 and J is TRBJ2-2; D remains ambiguous. This CDR3 comprises 14 residues. Trimming left V 3 bases short and J 4 bases short, with 9 bases between. The CDR3 DNA sequence: TGTGCCAGCAGTTTTGCCGGGTCCACCGGGGAGCTGTTTTTT. Translated: CASSFAGSTGELFF.

This chain uses TRBV5-1 with TRBJ1-2; D call uncertain. With 7 bases removed from V and 4 bases from J, the gap between germline ends came to 14 bases. This CDR3 comprises 13 residues. Germline V gene sequence: CDR1 SGHRS, CDR2 YFSETQ. The CDR3 loop is CASFPGYGYGYTF. The CDR3 DNA reads TGCGCCAGCTTCCCGGGTTATGGCTATGGCTACACCTTC.

This clonotype was observed a few times. This chain uses TRBV7-3 with TRBJ1-1, with D unclear. Germline V gene data show CDR1 as SGHTA and CDR2 as FQGTGA. V gave up 5 bases and J gave up 4 bases, with 17 bases separating them. This CDR3 has 15 amino acids. Written as DNA, the CDR3 is TGTGCCAGCAGCCCCAACCGGGGTCTGATCACTGAAGCTTTCTTT. Residues: CASSPNRGLITEAFF.

The rearrangement uses TRBV7-6 and TRBJ2-2; the D is unclear. The CDR3 has 12 amino acids. Trimming removed 5 bases at V and 9 bases at J, with 10 bases between. The germline V gene has CDR1 SGHVS and CDR2 FNYEAQ. CDR3: CASSDGERELFF. CDR3 nucleotides: TGTGCCAGCAGCGACGGAGAAAGGGAGCTGTTTTTT.